This is a list of T cell receptor beta chains from one sample in a study of T cell clusters in autoimmune cytopenias. Each CDR3 protein gets one entry in TCRdb, which reprocessed the multiplex PCR reads and gives no DNA. This sample's clone table lists around 12,000 distinct CDR3 sequences. Input material: peripheral blood. These receptors all come from a human donor with an autoimmune cytopenia or autoimmune hepatitis (not recorded which). The CDR3 runs from the conserved cysteine through the conserved F or W. Rows give clone size only sometimes, using once, few, many, or a class for an expanded clone.

CDR3 protein,V gene,J gene,clone size
CASSIPGQGKDEQFF,TRBV19,TRBJ2-1,.
CASSFGTRQETQYF,TRBV5-6,TRBJ2-5,medium-sized
CASSLGLAGNNNEQFF,TRBV5-5,TRBJ2-1,medium-sized
CASRSGQGRVHEQYF,TRBV6-5,TRBJ2-7,.
CASSFPGTGTGELFF,TRBV6-6,TRBJ2-2,.
CASSPDRNYGYTF,TRBV6-5,TRBJ1-2,.
CASSRRQGSSYEQYF,TRBV5-5,TRBJ2-7,medium-sized
CASSYSWDSTDTQYF,TRBV6-5,TRBJ2-3,.
CASSLSSGSDYEQFF,TRBV5-4,TRBJ2-1,.
CASSIDSSYNSPLHF,TRBV19,TRBJ1-6,.
CASKVGQSLESNQPQHF,TRBV6-2/TRBV6-3,TRBJ1-5,.
CASSSASFVNEQYF,TRBV6-5,TRBJ2-7,.
CASSPLKSTGELFF,TRBV6-2/TRBV6-3,TRBJ2-2,.
CAIPPDSHLATLYEQYF,TRBV27,TRBJ2-7,.
CASSVSSGSFYEQYF,TRBV19,TRBJ2-7,medium-sized
CASSYRRGGGSYNEQFF,TRBV6-5,TRBJ2-1,.
CAWSPASDYGYTF,TRBV30,TRBJ1-2,.
CASTNAGGDRQGATQYF,TRBV6-5,TRBJ2-3,medium-sized
CASSTTRGAGVNEQFF,TRBV6-4,TRBJ2-1,.
CASSGTYGYTF,TRBV12-3/TRBV12-4,TRBJ1-2,.
CASRPLGSSSYEQYF,TRBV12-3/TRBV12-4,TRBJ2-7,.
CASSYPRLAGAGEQYF,TRBV6-6,TRBJ2-7,.
CASSKGATNYGYTF,TRBV19,TRBJ1-2,.
CSPRGVGETQYF,TRBV29-1,TRBJ2-5,medium-sized
CASSDPGFNQPQHF,TRBV6-1,TRBJ1-5,.
CASSLAGQPYEQYF,TRBV5-6,TRBJ2-7,.
CASRQGENTDTQYF,TRBV6-1,TRBJ2-3,.
CASSIWGTADVQYF,TRBV19,TRBJ2-7,.
CSVEGSGSGNTIYF,TRBV29-1,TRBJ1-3,medium-sized